This entry describes one T cell receptor beta chain. Its antigen is still unknown. The protocol was immunoSEQ multiplex PCR, while the TCRdb copy is restricted to in-frame clones and leaves out a portion. This sample yields about 120,000 clones, of which about nine tenths are seen a single time; about 12% belongs to the top ten. All patients were mismatch repair deficient, assessed by either PCR or immunohistochemistry. TCR sequencing covered a few patients who responded to pembrolizumab. This entry comes from a study of PD-1 blockade in mismatch repair-deficient tumors. Study-level background: Patients had approximately 12 mismatch repair-deficient cancer types, all previously treated and progressing. The study's findings and limits: Tumor-resident clones, often undetectable pretreatment in blood, expanded then contracted after pembrolizumab.

The ends lost 5 bases at V and 8 bases at J; junction bases unmatched: 1. The CDR3 loop spans 12 amino acids. The V gene's germline CDR1 is SGHTA and CDR2 FQGTGA. This chain uses TRBV7-3 with TRBJ2-2, with 8 bases aligning to TRBD1. The clonotype originates from an adult with mismatch repair-deficient cancer. This specimen consisted of peripheral blood, obtained just under 74 weeks after starting pembrolizumab. This CDR3 is CASSRDRGELFF. The CDR3 nucleotides read TGTGCCAGCAGCAGGGACAGGGGGGAGCTGTTTTTT.